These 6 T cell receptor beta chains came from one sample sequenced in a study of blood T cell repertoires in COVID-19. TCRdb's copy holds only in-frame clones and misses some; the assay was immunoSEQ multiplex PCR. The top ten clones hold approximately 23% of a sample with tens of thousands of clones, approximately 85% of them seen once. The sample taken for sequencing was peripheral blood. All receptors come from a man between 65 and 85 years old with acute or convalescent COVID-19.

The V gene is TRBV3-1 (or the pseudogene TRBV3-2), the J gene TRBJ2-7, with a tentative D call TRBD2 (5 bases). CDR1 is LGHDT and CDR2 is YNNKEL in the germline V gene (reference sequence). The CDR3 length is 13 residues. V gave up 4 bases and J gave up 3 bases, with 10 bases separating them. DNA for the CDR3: TGTGCCAGCAGCCTAAACCGGGGCTACGAGCAGTACTTC. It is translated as CASSLNRGYEQYF.

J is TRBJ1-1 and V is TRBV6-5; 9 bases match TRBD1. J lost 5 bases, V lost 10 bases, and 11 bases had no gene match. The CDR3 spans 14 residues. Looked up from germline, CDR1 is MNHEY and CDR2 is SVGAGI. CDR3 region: CATNPRQGGTEAFF. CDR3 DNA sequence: TGTGCCACCAATCCTCGACAGGGGGGTACTGAAGCTTTCTTT.

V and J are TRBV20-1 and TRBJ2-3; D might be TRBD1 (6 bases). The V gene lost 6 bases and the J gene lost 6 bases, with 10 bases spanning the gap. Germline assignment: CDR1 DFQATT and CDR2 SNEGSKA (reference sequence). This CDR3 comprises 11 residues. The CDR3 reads CSAAGADTQYF. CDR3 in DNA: TGCAGTGCAGCAGGGGCTGATACGCAGTATTTT.

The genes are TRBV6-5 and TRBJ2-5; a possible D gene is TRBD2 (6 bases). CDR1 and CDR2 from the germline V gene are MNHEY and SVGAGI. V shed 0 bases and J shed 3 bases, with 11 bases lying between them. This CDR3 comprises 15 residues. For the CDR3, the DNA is TGTGCCAGCAGTTACTCCGGGTGGGGGGAAGAGACCCAGTACTTC. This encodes CASSYSGWGEETQYF.

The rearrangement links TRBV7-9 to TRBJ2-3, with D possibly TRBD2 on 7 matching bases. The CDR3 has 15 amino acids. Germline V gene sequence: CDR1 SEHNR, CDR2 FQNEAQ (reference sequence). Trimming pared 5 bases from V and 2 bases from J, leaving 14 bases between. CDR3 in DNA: TGTGCCAGCAGCGAGAGGGGGGGCGTCACAGATACGCAGTATTTT. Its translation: CASSERGGVTDTQYF.

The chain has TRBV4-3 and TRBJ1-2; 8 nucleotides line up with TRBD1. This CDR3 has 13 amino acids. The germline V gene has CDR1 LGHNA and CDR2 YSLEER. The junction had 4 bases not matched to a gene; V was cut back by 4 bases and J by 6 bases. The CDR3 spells CASSRDRGDGYTF. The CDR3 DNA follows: TGCGCCAGCAGCCGAGACAGGGGAGATGGCTACACCTTC.